This TCR beta chain is from a study of blood T cells in healthy people across ages. Germline V gene data show CDR1 as KGHDR and CDR2 as SFDVKD. The CDR3 runs to 13 residues. V shed 0 bases and J shed 6 bases, with 6 bases lying between them. The study recruited healthy Caucasian donors from Russia who were aged about 6 to 95. Together with a sample-barcoded 5' primer, a J-beta primer mix was included in a second PCR lasting about 6 to 11 cycles. Each cDNA molecule received a tag from a template-switch adaptor that had 12 random nucleotides. Each CDR3 protein is one row after TCRdb ran MiXCR on the 5' RACE reads. The sample carries roughly 800,000 distinct CDR3 sequences, 20% to 30% recorded once. These sequences were also reported in another study, on T cells of mothers and their children.

The source of this sequence is a boy aged 5-17 years in good health. The chain couples TRBV24-1 to TRBJ2-3; D call uncertain. Material for sequencing was blood. CDR3 bases: TGTGCCACCAGTGATTTGCGGTCCGATACGCAGTATTTT. Translating it yields CATSDLRSDTQYF.